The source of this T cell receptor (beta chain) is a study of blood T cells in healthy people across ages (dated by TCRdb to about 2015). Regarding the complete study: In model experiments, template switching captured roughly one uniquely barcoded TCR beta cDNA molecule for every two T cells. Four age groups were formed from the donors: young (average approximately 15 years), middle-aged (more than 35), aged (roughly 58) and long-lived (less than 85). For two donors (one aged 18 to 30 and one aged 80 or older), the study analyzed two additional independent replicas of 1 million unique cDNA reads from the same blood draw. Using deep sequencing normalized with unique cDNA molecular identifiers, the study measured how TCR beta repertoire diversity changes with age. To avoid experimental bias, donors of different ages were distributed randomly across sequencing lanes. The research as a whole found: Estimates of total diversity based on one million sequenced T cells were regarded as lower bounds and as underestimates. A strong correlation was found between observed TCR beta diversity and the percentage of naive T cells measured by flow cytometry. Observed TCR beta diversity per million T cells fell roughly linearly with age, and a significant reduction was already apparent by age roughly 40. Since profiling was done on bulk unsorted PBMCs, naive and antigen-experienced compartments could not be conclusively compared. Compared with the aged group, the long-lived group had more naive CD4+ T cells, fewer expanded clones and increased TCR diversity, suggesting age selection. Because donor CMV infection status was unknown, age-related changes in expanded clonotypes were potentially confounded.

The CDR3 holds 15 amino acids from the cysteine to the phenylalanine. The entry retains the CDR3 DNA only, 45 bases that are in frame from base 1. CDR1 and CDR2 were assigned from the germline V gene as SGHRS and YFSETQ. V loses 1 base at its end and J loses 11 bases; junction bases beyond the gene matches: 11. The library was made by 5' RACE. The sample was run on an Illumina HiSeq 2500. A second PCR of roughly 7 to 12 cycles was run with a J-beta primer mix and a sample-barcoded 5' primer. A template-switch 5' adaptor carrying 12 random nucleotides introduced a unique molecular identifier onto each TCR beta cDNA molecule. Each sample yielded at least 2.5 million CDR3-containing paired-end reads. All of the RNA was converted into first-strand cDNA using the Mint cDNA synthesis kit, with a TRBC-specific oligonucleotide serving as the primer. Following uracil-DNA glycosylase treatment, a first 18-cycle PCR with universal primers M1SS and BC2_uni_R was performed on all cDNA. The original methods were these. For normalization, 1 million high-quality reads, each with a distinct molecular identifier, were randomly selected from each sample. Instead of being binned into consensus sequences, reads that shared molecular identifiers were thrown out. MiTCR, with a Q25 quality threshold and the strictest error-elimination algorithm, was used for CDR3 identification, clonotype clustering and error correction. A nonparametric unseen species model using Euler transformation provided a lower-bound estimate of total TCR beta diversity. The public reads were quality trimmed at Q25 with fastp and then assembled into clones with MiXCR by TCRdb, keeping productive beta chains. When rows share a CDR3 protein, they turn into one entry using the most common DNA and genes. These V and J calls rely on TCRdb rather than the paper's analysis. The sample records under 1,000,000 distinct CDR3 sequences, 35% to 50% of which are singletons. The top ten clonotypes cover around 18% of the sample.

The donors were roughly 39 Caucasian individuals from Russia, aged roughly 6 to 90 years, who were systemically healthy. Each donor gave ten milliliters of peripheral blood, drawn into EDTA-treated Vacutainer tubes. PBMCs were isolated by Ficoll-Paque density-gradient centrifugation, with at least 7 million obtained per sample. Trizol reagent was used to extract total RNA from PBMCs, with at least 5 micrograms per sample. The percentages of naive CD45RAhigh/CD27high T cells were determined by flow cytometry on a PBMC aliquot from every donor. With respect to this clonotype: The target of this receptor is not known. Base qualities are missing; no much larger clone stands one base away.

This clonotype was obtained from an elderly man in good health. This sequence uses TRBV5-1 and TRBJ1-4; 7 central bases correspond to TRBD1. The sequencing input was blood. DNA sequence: TGCGCCAGCAGCTTGATGACAGGGATAAACGAGAAACTGTTTTTT. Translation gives CASSLMTGINEKLFF.